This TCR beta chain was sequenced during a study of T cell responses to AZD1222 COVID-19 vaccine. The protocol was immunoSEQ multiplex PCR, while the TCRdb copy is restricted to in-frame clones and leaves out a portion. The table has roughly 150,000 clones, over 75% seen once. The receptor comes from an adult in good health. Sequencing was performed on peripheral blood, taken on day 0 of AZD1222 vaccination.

CDR3 sequence: CASGEDSRYGYTF. The CDR3 bases are TGTGCCAGCGGCGAGGACAGCCGCTATGGCTACACCTTC. The chain joins TRBV28 to TRBJ1-2; TRBD1 might be the D (6 bases). V lost 8 bases and J lost 4, with 14 bases in between. The germline CDR1 and CDR2 sequences are MDHEN and SYDVKM. The length of the CDR3 is 13 residues.